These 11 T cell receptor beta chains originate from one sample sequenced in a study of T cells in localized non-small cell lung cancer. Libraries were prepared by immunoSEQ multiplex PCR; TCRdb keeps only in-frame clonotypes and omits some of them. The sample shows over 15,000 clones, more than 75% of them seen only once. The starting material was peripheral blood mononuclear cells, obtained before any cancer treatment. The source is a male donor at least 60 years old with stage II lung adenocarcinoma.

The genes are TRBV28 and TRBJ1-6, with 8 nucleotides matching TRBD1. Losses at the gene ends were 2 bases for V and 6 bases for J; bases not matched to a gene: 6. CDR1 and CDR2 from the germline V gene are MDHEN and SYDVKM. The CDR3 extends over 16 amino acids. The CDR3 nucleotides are TGTGCCAGCAGTTTACAGGGGGCAGGAGGTAATTCACCCCTCCACTTT. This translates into CASSLQGAGGNSPLHF.

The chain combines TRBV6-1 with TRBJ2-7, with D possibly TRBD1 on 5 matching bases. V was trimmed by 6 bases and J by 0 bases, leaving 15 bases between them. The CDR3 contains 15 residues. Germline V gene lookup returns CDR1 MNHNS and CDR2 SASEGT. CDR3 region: CASRGLKGSSYEQYF. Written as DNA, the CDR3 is TGTGCCAGCAGGGGGCTAAAGGGAAGCTCCTACGAGCAGTACTTC.

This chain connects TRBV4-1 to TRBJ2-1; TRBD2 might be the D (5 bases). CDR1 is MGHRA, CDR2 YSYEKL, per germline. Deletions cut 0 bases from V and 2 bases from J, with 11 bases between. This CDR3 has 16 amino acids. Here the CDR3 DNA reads TGCGCCAGCAGCCAAGACCGGGGTCAAACCTACAATGAGCAGTTCTTC. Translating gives CASSQDRGQTYNEQFF.

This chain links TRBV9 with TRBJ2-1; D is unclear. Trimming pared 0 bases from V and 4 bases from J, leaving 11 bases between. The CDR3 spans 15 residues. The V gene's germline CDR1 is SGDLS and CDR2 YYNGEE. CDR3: CASSVESTSYNEQFF. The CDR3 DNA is TGTGCCAGCAGCGTAGAGTCTACTTCATACAATGAGCAGTTCTTC. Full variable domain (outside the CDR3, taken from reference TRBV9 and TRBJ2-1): DSGVTQTPKHLITATGQRVTLRCSPRSGDLSVYWYQQSLDQGLQFLIQYYNGEERAKGNILERFSAQQFPDLHSELNLSSLELGDSALYFCASSVESTSYNEQFFGPGTRLTVL.

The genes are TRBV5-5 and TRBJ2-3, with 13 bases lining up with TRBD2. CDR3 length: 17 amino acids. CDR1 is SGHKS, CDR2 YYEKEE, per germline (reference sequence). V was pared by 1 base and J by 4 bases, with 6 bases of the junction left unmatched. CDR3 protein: CASSLLLAGGWADTQYF. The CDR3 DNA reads TGTGCCAGCAGCTTGTTACTAGCGGGAGGGTGGGCAGATACGCAGTATTTT.

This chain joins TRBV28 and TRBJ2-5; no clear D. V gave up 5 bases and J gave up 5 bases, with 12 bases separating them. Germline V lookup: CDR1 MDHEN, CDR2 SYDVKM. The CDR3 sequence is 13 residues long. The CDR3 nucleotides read TGTGCCAGCAGTCTCTCAAGGTGGGAGACCCAGTACTTC. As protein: CASSLSRWETQYF.

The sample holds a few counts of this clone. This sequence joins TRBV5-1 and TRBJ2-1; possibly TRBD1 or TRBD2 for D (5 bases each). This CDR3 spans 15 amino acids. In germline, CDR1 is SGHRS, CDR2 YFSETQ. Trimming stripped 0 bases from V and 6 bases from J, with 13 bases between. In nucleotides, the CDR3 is TGCGCCAGCAGCTTGGTCCCGGGACCCATCAATGAGCAGTTCTTC. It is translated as CASSLVPGPINEQFF.

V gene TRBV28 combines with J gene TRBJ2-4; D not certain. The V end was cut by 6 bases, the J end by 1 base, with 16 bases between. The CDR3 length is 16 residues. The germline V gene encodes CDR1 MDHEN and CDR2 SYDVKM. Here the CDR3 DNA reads TGTGCCAGCAGCCTCAACAGTGATCGGGCCAAAAACATTCAGTACTTC. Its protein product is CASSLNSDRAKNIQYF.

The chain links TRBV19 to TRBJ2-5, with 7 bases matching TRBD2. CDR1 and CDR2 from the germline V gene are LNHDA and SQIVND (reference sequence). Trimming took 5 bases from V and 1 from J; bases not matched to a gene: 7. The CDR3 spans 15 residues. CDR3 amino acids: CASSPVAGAQETQYF. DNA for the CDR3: TGTGCCAGTAGTCCAGTAGCGGGTGCCCAAGAGACCCAGTACTTC. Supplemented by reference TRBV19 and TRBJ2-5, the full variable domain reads DGGITQSPKYLFRKEGQNVTLSCEQNLNHDAMYWYRQDPGQGLRLIYYSQIVNDFQKGDIAEGYSVSREKKESFPLTVTSAQKNPTAFYLCASSPVAGAQETQYFGPGTRLLVL.

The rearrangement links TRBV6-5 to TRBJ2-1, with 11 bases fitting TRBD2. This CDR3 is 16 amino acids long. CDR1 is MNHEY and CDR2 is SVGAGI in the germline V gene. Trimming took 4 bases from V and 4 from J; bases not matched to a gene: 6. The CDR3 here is CASSFSTSGAYNEQFF. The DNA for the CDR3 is TGTGCCAGCAGTTTCTCGACTAGCGGGGCTTACAATGAGCAGTTCTTC.

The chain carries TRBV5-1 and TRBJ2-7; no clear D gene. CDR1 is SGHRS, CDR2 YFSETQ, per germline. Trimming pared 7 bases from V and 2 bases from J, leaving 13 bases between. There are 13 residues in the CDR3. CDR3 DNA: TGCGCCAGCGGAGACCTAGGTACCTACGAGCAGTACTTC. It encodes CASGDLGTYEQYF.